The 32 T cell receptor beta chains reported below all come from one sample, sequenced in a study of beta chain features in type 1 diabetes. The entirety of the isolated RNA underwent reverse transcription, so expressed TCRB transcripts were sequenced. Repertoires were generated with immunoSEQ multiplex PCR, while TCRdb's copy carries only in-frame clones and drops some. The sample yields 500,000 to 700,000 clones, around 16% seen once. Material for sequencing was naive CD4+ T cells from blood. The source is a man between 18 and 35 years old in good health.

The chain has TRBV29-1 and TRBJ2-2; no definite D call. Trimming left V 5 bases short and J 0 bases short, with 13 bases between. The CDR3 loop spans 15 amino acids. The germline V gene encodes CDR1 SQVTM and CDR2 ANQGSEA. DNA of the CDR3: TGCAGCGTTACCCGACCCCTGACGAACACCGGGGAGCTGTTTTTT. It codes for CSVTRPLTNTGELFF.

This clone has only a few counts. V and J are TRBV7-2 and TRBJ2-5, with D uncertain. This CDR3 is 11 amino acids long. The germline V and J ends were trimmed by 5 bases and 4 bases, with 5 bases remaining between them. Germline loops: CDR1 SGHTA, CDR2 FQGNSA. CDR3 sequence: CASSPGETQYF. Written as DNA, the CDR3 is TGTGCCAGCAGCCCCGGAGAGACCCAGTACTTC.

This chain joins TRBV28 and TRBJ1-2, with 7 bases aligning to TRBD1. Germline V CDR1 and CDR2: MDHEN, SYDVKM. V lost 7 bases and J lost 2; bases outside the gene matches: 1. This CDR3 is built from 12 residues. CDR3 nucleotides: TGTGCCAGCACACAGGGGAACTATGGCTACACCTTC. This encodes CASTQGNYGYTF.

The rearrangement links TRBV30 to TRBJ1-2; 9 bases align to TRBD1. Germline values: CDR1 GTSNPN, CDR2 SVGIG (reference sequence). The CDR3 length is 11 residues. V was clipped by 5 bases and J by 7 bases; unmatched bases: 2. The CDR3 spells CAWGTGIGYTF. In nucleotides, the CDR3 is TGTGCCTGGGGGACAGGGATTGGCTACACCTTC.

J is TRBJ1-4 and V is TRBV7-9, with TRBD1 identical over 8 bases. The CDR3 covers 15 residues. The V gene's germline CDR1 is SEHNR and CDR2 FQNEAQ (reference sequence). The J segment lost 8 bases and the V segment lost 1 base, leaving 6 bases of the junction unmatched. In DNA, the CDR3 is TGTGCCAGCAGCTTAGGGCAGGGGGCTTGGGAAAAACTGTTTTTT. It specifies CASSLGQGAWEKLFF.

This rearrangement joins TRBV11-3 to TRBJ2-3; 10 bases line up with TRBD2. The germline CDR1 and CDR2 sequences are SGHNT and YENEEA. CDR3 size: 17 residues. After removal of 1 base from V and 2 bases from J, the junction contained 6 bases not matched to a gene. CDR3 DNA: TGTGCCAGCAGCTTAGGCTCCCTAGCGGGGGTCACAGATACGCAGTATTTT. Translating gives CASSLGSLAGVTDTQYF. Complete variable domain (other parts from reference TRBV11-3 and TRBJ2-3): EAGVVQSPRYKIIEKKQPVAFWCNPISGHNTLYWYLQNLGQGPELLIRYENEEAVDDSQLPKDRFSAERLKGVDSTLKIQPAELGDSAVYLCASSLGSLAGVTDTQYFGPGTRLTVL.

V usage is TRBV11-2 and J usage is TRBJ2-1; the D gene is possibly TRBD2 (6 bases). Per germline, CDR1 SGHAT and CDR2 FQNNGV. Trimming removed 5 bases at V and 2 bases at J, with 16 bases between. The CDR3 length is 16 residues. The CDR3 protein is CASSPLASGAYNEQFF. CDR3 nucleotides: TGTGCCAGCAGCCCCCTAGCATCGGGGGCCTACAATGAGCAGTTCTTC. Together with reference TRBV11-2 and TRBJ2-1, the CDR3 gives the full variable domain: EAGVAQSPRYKIIEKRQSVAFWCNPISGHATLYWYQQILGQGPKLLIQFQNNGVVDDSQLPKDRFSAERLKGVDSTLKIQPAKLEDSAVYLCASSPLASGAYNEQFFGPGTRLTVL.

This clone was detected only a few times. The V gene is TRBV7-2, the J gene TRBJ2-3, with D possibly being TRBD1 (6 bases). The germline V and J ends were trimmed by 9 bases and 1 base, with 8 bases remaining between them. CDR1 is SGHTA and CDR2 is FQGNSA in the germline V gene. This CDR3 spans 12 amino acids. As DNA, the CDR3 is TGTGCCAGTGAGGGGGGCACAGATACGCAGTATTTT. It yields the protein CASEGGTDTQYF.

This clone showed up just a few times. The V gene is TRBV4-3, the J gene TRBJ2-1, with 8 bases that match TRBD2. V lost 1 base, J lost 6 bases, and 8 bases stayed unmatched. The CDR3 sequence is 16 residues long. The germline V gene encodes CDR1 LGHNA and CDR2 YSLEER. In nucleotides, the CDR3 is TGCGCCAGCAGCCAAGCGTCAATAGCGGGGTCCAATGAGCAGTTCTTC. It is translated as CASSQASIAGSNEQFF.

The gene calls are TRBV18 and TRBJ2-7; perhaps TRBD1 as D (6 bases). V lost 3 bases to trimming and J lost 4 bases, with 10 bases between them. This CDR3 comprises 13 residues. Germline CDR1 and CDR2: KGHSH and LQKENI. The CDR3 here is CASSPPGQYEQYF. CDR3 coding DNA: TGTGCCAGCTCACCCCCCGGACAGTACGAGCAGTACTTC. Looking up the rest from reference TRBV18 and TRBJ2-7 gives the full variable domain: NAGVMQNPRHLVRRRGQEARLRCSPMKGHSHVYWYRQLPEEGLKFMVYLQKENIIDESGMPKERFSAEFPKEGPSILRIQQVVRGDSAAYFCASSPPGQYEQYFGPGTRLTVT.

This clone was seen more than once but under ten times. The rearrangement joins TRBV18 to TRBJ2-3; TRBD1 might be the D (5 bases). Trimming removed 5 bases from V and 1 base from J, with 7 bases in between. Germline V gene data show CDR1 as KGHSH and CDR2 as LQKENI. The CDR3 has 13 residues. CDR3 residues: CASSDRGTDTQYF. CDR3 coding DNA: TGTGCCAGCTCAGACAGAGGCACAGATACGCAGTATTTT.

This clone was seen a handful of times. V usage is TRBV28 and J usage is TRBJ1-5; D is possibly TRBD1 (5 bases). V lost 3 bases to trimming and J lost 4 bases, with 13 bases between them. The CDR3 contains 15 residues. Germline loops: CDR1 MDHEN, CDR2 SYDVKM. The CDR3 nucleotides read TGTGCCAGCAGTTTGGAAGTCCGGGGGAATCAGCCCCAGCATTTT. It codes for CASSLEVRGNQPQHF. The variable domain in full, with the rest retrieved from reference TRBV28 and TRBJ1-5, is DVKVTQSSRYLVKRTGEKVFLECVQDMDHENMFWYRQDPGLGLRLIYFSYDVKMKEKGDIPEGYSVSREKKERFSLILESASTNQTSMYLCASSLEVRGNQPQHFGDGTRLSIL.

CDR3 amino acids: CASSLGGRGTDTQYF. Written as DNA, the CDR3 is TGCGCCAGCAGCTTGGGCGGGAGAGGGACAGATACGCAGTATTTT. This chain connects TRBV5-1 to TRBJ2-3; 7 bases line up with TRBD2. J gave up 3 bases and V 0 bases, and 4 bases lay outside the gene matches. The CDR3 is 15 residues long. Germline V CDR1 and CDR2: SGHRS, YFSETQ.

The chain uses TRBV7-2 and TRBJ2-3, with 12 nucleotides matching TRBD2. J was trimmed by 2 bases and V by 9 bases; bases with no gene match: 15. The CDR3 spans 18 residues. Per germline, CDR1 SGHTA and CDR2 FQGNSA. The CDR3 DNA follows: TGTGCCAGGCCTGTCGGTCTAGCGGGAGGGAGACTCACAGATACGCAGTATTTT. It codes for CARPVGLAGGRLTDTQYF. The whole variable domain, filled in from reference TRBV7-2 and TRBJ2-3, reads GAGVSQSPSNKVTEKGKDVELRCDPISGHTALYWYRQSLGQGLEFLIYFQGNSAPDKSGLPSDRFSAERTGGSVSTLTIQRTQQEDSAVYLCARPVGLAGGRLTDTQYFGPGTRLTVL.

The rearrangement joins TRBV7-3 to TRBJ1-4, with a weak D call TRBD1 (5 bases). CDR3 length: 15 amino acids. V lost 2 bases, J lost 1 base, and 8 bases lay in between. CDR1 SGHTA and CDR2 FQGTGA come from the germline V gene. The CDR3 loop reads CASSLDRGTNEKLFF. In nucleotides, the CDR3 is TGTGCCAGCAGCTTAGATAGGGGAACTAATGAAAAACTGTTTTTT. The entire variable domain, with the rest obtained from reference TRBV7-3 and TRBJ1-4, is as follows: GAGVSQTPSNKVTEKGKYVELRCDPISGHTALYWYRQSLGQGPEFLIYFQGTGAADDSGLPNDRFFAVRPEGSVSTLKIQRTERGDSAVYLCASSLDRGTNEKLFFGSGTQLSVL.

The chain couples TRBV28 to TRBJ2-7; 10 bases are shared with TRBD1. The CDR3 is made up of 16 amino acids. Germline V gene data show CDR1 as MDHEN and CDR2 as SYDVKM. The J segment lost 5 bases and the V segment lost 2 bases, leaving 9 bases of the junction unmatched. CDR3 region: CASSLGTGDRAHEQYF. The CDR3 coding sequence is TGTGCCAGCAGTTTAGGGACAGGGGACAGGGCCCACGAGCAGTACTTC.

Here the CDR3 reads CASSRINEKLFF. The CDR3 DNA follows: TGTGCCAGCTCACGAATTAATGAAAAACTGTTTTTT. V and J are TRBV18 and TRBJ1-4; D unclear. CDR3 size: 12 residues. Trimming cost V 4 bases and J 4 bases, with 4 bases left between them. Germline lookup yields CDR1 KGHSH and CDR2 LQKENI.

This clone was seen only a few times. V usage is TRBV9 and J usage is TRBJ2-5; 7 bases line up with TRBD2. This CDR3 has 15 amino acids. Unmatched junction bases numbered 10, after V lost 3 bases and J lost 5 bases. Per the germline V gene, CDR1 is SGDLS and CDR2 is YYNGEE. CDR3 sequence: CASSASGTARETQYF. The CDR3 DNA is TGTGCCAGCAGCGCGAGCGGGACCGCTCGGGAGACCCAGTACTTC.

This clone turned up a few times. Other DNA sequences in the same sample also yield this CDR3. V usage is TRBV29-1 and J usage is TRBJ1-2; D remains unclear. Germline values: CDR1 SQVTM, CDR2 ANQGSEA. The CDR3 has 11 amino acids. The V and J ends lost 0 bases and 5 bases respectively, with 4 bases between them. CDR3 amino acids: CSVEDGYGYTF. The CDR3, as DNA: TGCAGCGTTGAAGACGGATATGGCTACACCTTC.

This rearrangement joins TRBV5-1 to TRBJ2-3; no reliable D call. The CDR3 is 13 amino acids. Trimming stripped 5 bases from V and 1 base from J, with 8 bases between. Germline CDR1 and CDR2: SGHRS and YFSETQ. The CDR3 region is CASRVERTDTQYF. CDR3 sequence (DNA): TGCGCCAGCAGGGTGGAACGCACAGATACGCAGTATTTT.

This clone turned up a few times. The rearrangement joins TRBV5-6 to TRBJ1-3, with D tentatively TRBD1 (5 bases). Trimming left V 0 bases short and J 4 bases short, with 8 bases between. Germline V CDR1 and CDR2: SGHDT, YYEEEE. The CDR3 consists of 14 residues. The CDR3 sequence: CASSLGRGGNTIYF. CDR3 DNA: TGTGCCAGCAGCTTGGGAAGGGGCGGAAACACCATATATTTT.

The CDR3 nucleotides read TGTGCCAGCACGAAAGATAGGGATCAGCCCCAGCATTTT. Amino acids: CASTKDRDQPQHF. The chain uses TRBV5-4 and TRBJ1-5; D unclear. Germline V CDR1 and CDR2: SGHNT, YYREEE (reference sequence). Trimming stripped 6 bases from V and 5 bases from J, with 12 bases between. The CDR3 loop spans 13 amino acids.

This clone was seen a handful of times. The genes are TRBV30 and TRBJ1-1; weak D call: TRBD1 (6 bases). V lost 3 bases, J lost 0 bases, and 8 bases lay in between. The length of the CDR3 is 13 residues. Per germline, CDR1 GTSNPN and CDR2 SVGIG (reference sequence). CDR3 nucleotide sequence: TGTGCCTGGAGGTACAGGGTGAACACTGAAGCTTTCTTT. Translating gives CAWRYRVNTEAFF.

V usage is TRBV28 and J usage is TRBJ2-3, with a possible D match to TRBD2 (6 bases). With 3 bases removed from V and 2 bases from J, the gap between germline ends came to 12 bases. This CDR3 contains 15 residues. Germline V gene sequence: CDR1 MDHEN, CDR2 SYDVKM. As DNA, the CDR3 is TGTGCCAGCAGTTTCGGGGGAAAACACACAGATACGCAGTATTTT. Protein: CASSFGGKHTDTQYF.

The V gene is TRBV2, the J gene TRBJ2-3; TRBD1 might be the D (6 bases). Germline V gene lookup returns CDR1 SNHLY and CDR2 FYNNEI. V was shortened by 1 base and J by 0 bases, with 11 bases between the two germline ends. The CDR3 runs to 16 residues. The CDR3: CASSEETGRSTDTQYF. In DNA form, the CDR3 reads TGTGCCAGCAGTGAAGAAACAGGGCGTAGCACAGATACGCAGTATTTT.

The table lists this clone with a few counts. J is TRBJ2-2 and V is TRBV29-1; 10 bases map to TRBD1. The junction had 8 bases not matched to a gene; V was cut back by 7 bases and J by 6 bases. The CDR3 is 14 residues long. Germline assignment: CDR1 SQVTM and CDR2 ANQGSEA. The DNA of the CDR3 is TGCAGCGATACGACAGGGGGCAAGGCCGGGGAGCTGTTTTTT. The encoded protein is CSDTTGGKAGELFF.

This clone was seen only a few times. The V gene is TRBV2, the J gene TRBJ2-3; TRBD2 aligns across 9 bases. Germline CDR1 and CDR2: SNHLY and FYNNEI. The V gene end was trimmed by 7 bases and the J gene end by 1 base; junction bases not matched to a gene: 3. The CDR3 extends over 14 amino acids. The CDR3 reads CASTRTSGTDTQYF. CDR3 DNA sequence: TGTGCCAGCACCCGGACTAGCGGCACAGATACGCAGTATTTT.

The V call is TRBV2, the J call TRBJ1-5; D is ambiguous. Germline V gene lookup returns CDR1 SNHLY and CDR2 FYNNEI. There are 15 residues in the CDR3. Between the trimmed V and J ends, which lost 8 bases and 1 base, there was a span of 15 bases. The CDR3 sequence is CASVGSSLSNQPQHF. CDR3 in DNA: TGTGCCAGCGTTGGGAGTTCCCTCAGCAATCAGCCCCAGCATTTT.

The chain recombines TRBV28 with TRBJ2-5, with 11 bases lining up with TRBD2. V shed 6 bases, J shed 5 bases, and the junction held 8 bases outside the gene matches. Germline V gene lookup returns CDR1 MDHEN and CDR2 SYDVKM. The CDR3 contains 15 residues. The DNA for the CDR3 is TGTGCCAGCAGATTAGCGGGGGGGCCGTATGAGACCCAGTACTTC. Amino acids: CASRLAGGPYETQYF.

The rearrangement joins TRBV28 to TRBJ2-7; possible D gene TRBD1, 5 bases. The CDR3 consists of 13 residues. Trimming took 3 bases from V and 0 from J, leaving 6 bases between them. Germline V gives CDR1 MDHEN, CDR2 SYDVKM. CDR3 sequence reads: CASSLTDSYEQYF. CDR3 coding DNA: TGTGCCAGCAGTTTGACAGACTCCTACGAGCAGTACTTC.

The CDR3 region has the DNA TGTGCCAGCAGCTTATTAAGGAACACCGGGGAGCTGTTTTTT. Amino acids: CASSLLRNTGELFF. V usage is TRBV11-2 and J usage is TRBJ2-2; D is unclear. Germline-derived CDR1 and CDR2 are SGHAT and FQNNGV. V gave up 2 bases and J gave up 1 base, with 5 bases separating them. The CDR3 spans 14 residues.

This clone was seen a few times. The chain has TRBV11-2 and TRBJ2-1; D unclear. The germline CDR1 and CDR2 sequences are SGHAT and FQNNGV. Trimming left V 1 base short and J 6 bases short, with 19 bases between. This CDR3 contains 17 residues. CDR3 nucleotides: TGTGCCAGCAGCTTAGGTATGTCGCAGCATCTGGGCAATGAGCAGTTCTTC. This encodes CASSLGMSQHLGNEQFF.